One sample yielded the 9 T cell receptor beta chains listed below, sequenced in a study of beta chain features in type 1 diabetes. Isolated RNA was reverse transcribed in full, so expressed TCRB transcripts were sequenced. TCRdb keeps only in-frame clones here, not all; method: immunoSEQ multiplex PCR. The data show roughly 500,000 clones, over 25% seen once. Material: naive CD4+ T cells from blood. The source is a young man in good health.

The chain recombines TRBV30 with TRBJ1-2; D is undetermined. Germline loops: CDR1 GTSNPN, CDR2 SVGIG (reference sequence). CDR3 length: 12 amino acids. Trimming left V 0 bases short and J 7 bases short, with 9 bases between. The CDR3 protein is CAWSVWAAGYTF. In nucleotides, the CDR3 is TGTGCCTGGAGTGTATGGGCGGCTGGCTACACCTTC.

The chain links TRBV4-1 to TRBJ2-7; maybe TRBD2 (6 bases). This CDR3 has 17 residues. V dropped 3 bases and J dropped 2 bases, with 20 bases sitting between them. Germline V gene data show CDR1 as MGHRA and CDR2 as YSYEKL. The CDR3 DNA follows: TGCGCCAGCAGCCAGAAAGGGACTGCCCTTGGGACCTACGAGCAGTACTTC. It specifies CASSQKGTALGTYEQYF.

The chain's CDR3 is CASSEGPGTTYEQYF. The CDR3 DNA reads TGTGCCAGCAGTGAAGGCCCGGGTACCACCTACGAGCAGTACTTC. The V gene is TRBV25-1, the J gene TRBJ2-7; D not certain. Germline loops: CDR1 MGHDK, CDR2 SYGVNS. This CDR3 comprises 15 residues. The V gene lost 2 bases and the J gene lost 2 bases, with 13 bases spanning the gap.

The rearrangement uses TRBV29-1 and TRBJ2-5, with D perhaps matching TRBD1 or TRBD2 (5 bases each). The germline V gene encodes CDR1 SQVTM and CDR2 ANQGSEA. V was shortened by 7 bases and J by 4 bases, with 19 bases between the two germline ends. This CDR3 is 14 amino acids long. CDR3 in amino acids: CSALRGLSLETQYF. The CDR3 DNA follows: TGCAGCGCCCTCCGGGGCCTTTCCCTAGAGACCCAGTACTTC.

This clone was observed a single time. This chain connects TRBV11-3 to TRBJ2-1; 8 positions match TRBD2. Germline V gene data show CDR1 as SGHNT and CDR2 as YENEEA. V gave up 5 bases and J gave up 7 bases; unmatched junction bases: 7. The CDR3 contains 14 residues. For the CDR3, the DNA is TGTGCCAGCAGCGTGGCTAGCGGGTGGAATGAGCAGTTCTTC. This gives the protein CASSVASGWNEQFF.

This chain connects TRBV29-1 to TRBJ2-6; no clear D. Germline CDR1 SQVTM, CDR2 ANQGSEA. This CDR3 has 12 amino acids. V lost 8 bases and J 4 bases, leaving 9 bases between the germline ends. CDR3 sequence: CSMLGGANVLTF. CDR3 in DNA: TGCAGCATGCTCGGGGGGGCCAACGTCCTGACTTTC.

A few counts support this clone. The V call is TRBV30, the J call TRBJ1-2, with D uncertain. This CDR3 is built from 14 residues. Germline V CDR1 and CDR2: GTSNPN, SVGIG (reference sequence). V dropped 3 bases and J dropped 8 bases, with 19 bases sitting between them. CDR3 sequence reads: CAWRRILTSGGYTF. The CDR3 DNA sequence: TGTGCCTGGAGAAGGATCCTTACTTCGGGAGGCTACACCTTC.

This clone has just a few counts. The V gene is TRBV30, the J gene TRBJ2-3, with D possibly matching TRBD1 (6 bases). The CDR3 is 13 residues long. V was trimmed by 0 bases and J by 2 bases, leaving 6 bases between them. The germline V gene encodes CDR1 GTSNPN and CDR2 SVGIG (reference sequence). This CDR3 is CAWSVGATDTQYF. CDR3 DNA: TGTGCCTGGAGTGTGGGGGCCACAGATACGCAGTATTTT.

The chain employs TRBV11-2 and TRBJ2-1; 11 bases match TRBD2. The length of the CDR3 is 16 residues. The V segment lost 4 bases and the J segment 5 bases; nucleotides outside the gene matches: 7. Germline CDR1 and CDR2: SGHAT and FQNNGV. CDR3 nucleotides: TGTGCCAGCAGCTCCGAGTCGACTAGCGGGAACAATGAGCAGTTCTTC. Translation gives CASSSESTSGNNEQFF.